The T cell receptor (beta chain) under discussion was sequenced for a study of T cell changes during pregnancy in multiple sclerosis. The germline V gene encodes CDR1 SEHNR and CDR2 FQNEAQ (reference sequence). The CDR3 length is 14 residues. V lost 1 base and J lost 7, with 8 bases in between. Generated by immunoSEQ multiplex PCR, the TCRdb table keeps only in-frame clones and is missing some. The sample holds approximately 93,000 clones; more than 85% are singletons and the top ten take around 2%. The sample here was peripheral blood, taken in the first trimester of pregnancy. The chain carries TRBV7-9 and TRBJ1-6; D is unclear. The TCR sequence derives from a female donor in good health, enrolled as a control in a pregnancy study. This CDR3 reads CASSLGGINSPLHF. The CDR3, as DNA: TGTGCCAGCAGCTTAGGTGGCATCAATTCACCCCTCCACTTT.